This entry describes one TCR beta chain. Profiling relied on immunoSEQ multiplex PCR, and the TCRdb table lists in-frame clones only, not all of them. This repertoire shows around 63,000 clones, roughly 98% found once; its top ten account for around 0.16%. This sample was included in a study of technical replicates of blood from a handful of donors. Sequenced: T cells isolated from PBMCs. The TCR comes from a human donor in good health.

The CDR3 loop reads CASSWTSGLVEQYF. The CDR3 DNA follows: TGCGCCAGCAGCTGGACTAGCGGCCTCGTCGAGCAGTACTTC. The chain carries TRBV5-1 and TRBJ2-7; TRBD2 agrees at 10 bases. Germline-derived CDR1 and CDR2 are SGHRS and YFSETQ. This CDR3 comprises 14 residues. Unmatched junction bases numbered 6, after V lost 3 bases and J lost 6 bases.